The TCR beta chain described here comes from a study of tumor-infiltrating lymphocytes in glioblastoma multiforme. Study-level points and caveats: T cells were not sorted into functional subsets.

TCR beta libraries were built from RNA through three nested multiplex PCR rounds using modified ARM-PCR. MiXCR, run by TCRdb on the multiplex PCR reads, gives a single entry per CDR3 protein. The profile covers 15,000 or so distinct CDR3 sequences, with roughly 73% appearing a single time and 30% to 45% taken by the ten largest. Concerning this clonotype: Antigen: not known. This CDR3 is missing its conserved last phenylalanine or tryptophan, likely due to a read error.

The source is a male donor with glioblastoma. Sequencing was done on a sample of brain tumor tissue.

The CDR3 here is CASSDGTSGSGDTQYL. DNA for the CDR3: TGTGCCAGCAGCGACGGGACTAGCGGGAGCGGAGATACGCAGTATTTA. The chain has TRBV11-2 and TRBJ2-3; 14 positions agree with TRBD2. With V trimmed by 5 bases and J by 5 bases, 6 bases remained unmatched. Germline V gene lookup returns CDR1 SGHAT and CDR2 FQNNGV. This CDR3 contains 16 residues.